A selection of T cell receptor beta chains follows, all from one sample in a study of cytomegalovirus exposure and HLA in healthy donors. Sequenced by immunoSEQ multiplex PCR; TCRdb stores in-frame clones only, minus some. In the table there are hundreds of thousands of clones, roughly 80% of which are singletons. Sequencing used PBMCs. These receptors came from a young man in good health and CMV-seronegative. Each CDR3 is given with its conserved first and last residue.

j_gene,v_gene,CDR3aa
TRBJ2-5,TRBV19,CASSLEGETQYF
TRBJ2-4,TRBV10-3,CAISGTGRNIQYF
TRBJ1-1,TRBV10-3,CATAREKNTEVFF
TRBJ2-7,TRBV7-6,CASSLSDLGGYEQYF
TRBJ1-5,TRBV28,CASSFFQVNSNQPQHF
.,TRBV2,CASIPTGEYEQYF
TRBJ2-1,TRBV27,CASSLSPSGGLSSYNEQFF
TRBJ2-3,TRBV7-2,CASSLFAGGTDTQYF
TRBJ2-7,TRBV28,CASSLIGQGINEQYF
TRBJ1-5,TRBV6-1,CASSAREDNQPQHF
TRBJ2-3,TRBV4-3,CASSQALGQVSNTQYF
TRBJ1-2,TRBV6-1,CASRGQGTFNYGYTF
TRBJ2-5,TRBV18,CASSPLDSGSQYF
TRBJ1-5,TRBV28,CASHGVLDQPQHF
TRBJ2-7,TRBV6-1,CASRRGNRDEQYF
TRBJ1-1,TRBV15,CATSRDPGQGDYTEAFF
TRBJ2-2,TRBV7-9,CSSSLLSGELFF
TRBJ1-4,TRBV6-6,CASVGQGVNGIGKLFF
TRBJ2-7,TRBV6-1,CASNRDRNSYEQYF
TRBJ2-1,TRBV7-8,CASSLARLVLGEQFF
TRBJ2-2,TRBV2,CASSRGPGELFF
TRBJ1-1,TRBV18,CASSPSPGVTNTEAFF
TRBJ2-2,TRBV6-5,CASSYSTGGELFF
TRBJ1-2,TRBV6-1,CASSESSFFYGYTF
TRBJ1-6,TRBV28,CASSRGQGNSPLHF
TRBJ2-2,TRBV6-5,CASSYSADTGELFF
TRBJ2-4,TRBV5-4,CASSTLAGGVQYF
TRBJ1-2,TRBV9,CASSPQGTYGYTF
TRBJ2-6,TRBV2,CASSATSSGASVLTF
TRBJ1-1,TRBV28,CASLTTGEATEAFF
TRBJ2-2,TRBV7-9,CASSLTATGELFF
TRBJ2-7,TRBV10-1,CASSESTGESYEQYF
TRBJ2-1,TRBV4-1,CASSLGQLYNEQFF
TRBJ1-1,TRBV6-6,CASTETGGIEAFF
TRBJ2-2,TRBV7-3,CASSSGQPTGELFF
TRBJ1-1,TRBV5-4,CASSLAPDSSEAFF
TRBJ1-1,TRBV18,CASSPNTAEAFF
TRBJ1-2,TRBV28,CASSSGWNYGYTF
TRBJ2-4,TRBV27,CASSFGGPKNIQYF
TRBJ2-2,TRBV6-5,CASSRQGANTGELFF
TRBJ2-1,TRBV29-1,CSAQGSGNEQFF
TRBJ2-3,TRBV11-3,CASSLGGQGTFADTQYF